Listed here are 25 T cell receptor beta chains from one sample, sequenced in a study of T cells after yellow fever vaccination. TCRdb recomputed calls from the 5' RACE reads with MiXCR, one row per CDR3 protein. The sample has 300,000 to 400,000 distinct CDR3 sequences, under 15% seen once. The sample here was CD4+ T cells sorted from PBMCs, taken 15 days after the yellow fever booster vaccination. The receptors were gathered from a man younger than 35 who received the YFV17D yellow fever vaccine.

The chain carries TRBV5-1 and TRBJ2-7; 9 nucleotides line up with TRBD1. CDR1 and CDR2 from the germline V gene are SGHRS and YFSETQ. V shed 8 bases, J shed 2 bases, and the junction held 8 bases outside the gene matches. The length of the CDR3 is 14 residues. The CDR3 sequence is CASRPGTGPYEQYF. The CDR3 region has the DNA TGCGCCAGTCGACCCGGGACAGGGCCCTACGAGCAGTACTTC.

The CDR3 bases are TGCAGTGCTAGAACAGCTGACAGGGCCTACGAGCAGTACTTC. It translates to CSARTADRAYEQYF. The rearrangement joins TRBV20-1 to TRBJ2-7; the match to TRBD1 covers 7 bases. The CDR3 covers 14 residues. The germline CDR1 and CDR2 sequences are DFQATT and SNEGSKA (reference sequence). The ends lost 2 bases at V and 2 bases at J; junction bases unmatched: 6.

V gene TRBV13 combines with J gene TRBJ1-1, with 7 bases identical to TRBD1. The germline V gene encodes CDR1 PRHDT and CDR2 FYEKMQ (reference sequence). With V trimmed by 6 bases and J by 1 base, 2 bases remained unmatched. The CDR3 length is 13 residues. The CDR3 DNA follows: TGTGCCAGCAGGGAGGGGGCGAACACTGAAGCTTTCTTT. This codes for CASREGANTEAFF.

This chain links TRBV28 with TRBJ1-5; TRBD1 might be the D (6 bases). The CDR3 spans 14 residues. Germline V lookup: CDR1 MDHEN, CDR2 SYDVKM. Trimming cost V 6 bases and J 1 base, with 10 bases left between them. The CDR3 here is CASRGALSNQPQHF. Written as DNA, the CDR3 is TGTGCCAGCAGGGGGGCGCTGAGCAATCAGCCCCAGCATTTT. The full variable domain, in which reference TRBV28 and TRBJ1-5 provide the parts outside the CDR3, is DVKVTQSSRYLVKRTGEKVFLECVQDMDHENMFWYRQDPGLGLRLIYFSYDVKMKEKGDIPEGYSVSREKKERFSLILESASTNQTSMYLCASRGALSNQPQHFGDGTRLSIL.

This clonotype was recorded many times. DNA of the CDR3: TGTGCCAGCAGCTTAGAGTCGGTGGCGTATTCCTACAATGAGCAGTTCTTC. It specifies CASSLESVAYSYNEQFF. The chain recombines TRBV11-2 with TRBJ2-1; D gene unclear. The germline V and J ends were trimmed by 0 bases and 1 base, with 13 bases remaining between them. Germline loops: CDR1 SGHAT, CDR2 FQNNGV. The CDR3 loop spans 17 amino acids.

CDR3 sequence (DNA): TGTGCCAGCAGCCCGTCACATTATAGCAATCAGCCCCAGCATTTT. Encoded protein: CASSPSHYSNQPQHF. The V call is TRBV6-5, the J call TRBJ1-5; the D is unclear. CDR3 length equals 15 residues. The V gene lost 6 bases and the J gene lost 0 bases, with 12 bases spanning the gap. The germline CDR1 and CDR2 sequences are MNHEY and SVGAGI.

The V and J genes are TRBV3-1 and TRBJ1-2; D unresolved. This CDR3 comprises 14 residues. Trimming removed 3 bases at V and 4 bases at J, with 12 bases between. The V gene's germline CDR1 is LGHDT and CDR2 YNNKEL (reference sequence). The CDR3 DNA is TGTGCCAGCAGCCATCGCGGGGTGTCCTATGGCTACACCTTC. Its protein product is CASSHRGVSYGYTF.

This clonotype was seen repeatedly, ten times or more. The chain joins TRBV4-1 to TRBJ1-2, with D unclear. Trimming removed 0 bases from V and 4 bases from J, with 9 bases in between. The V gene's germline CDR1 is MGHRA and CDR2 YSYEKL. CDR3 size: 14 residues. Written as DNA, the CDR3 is TGCGCCAGCAGCCAAGACCGGACGGTCTATGGCTACACCTTC. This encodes CASSQDRTVYGYTF.

The CDR3 is CASGRGPRDTGELFF. Here the CDR3 DNA reads TGCGCCAGCGGGAGAGGGCCGCGTGACACCGGGGAGCTGTTTTTT. This chain connects TRBV10-2 to TRBJ2-2, with TRBD2 as a possible D gene (5 bases). This CDR3 has 15 residues. Trimming removed 8 bases at V and 3 bases at J, with 16 bases between. Germline-derived CDR1 and CDR2 are WSHSY and SAAADI.

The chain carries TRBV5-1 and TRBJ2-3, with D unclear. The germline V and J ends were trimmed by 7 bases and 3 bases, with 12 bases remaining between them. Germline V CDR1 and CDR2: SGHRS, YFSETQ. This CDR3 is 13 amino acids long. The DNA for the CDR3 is TGCGCCAGCGGGGTCGAGAGTACAGATACGCAGTATTTT. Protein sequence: CASGVESTDTQYF.

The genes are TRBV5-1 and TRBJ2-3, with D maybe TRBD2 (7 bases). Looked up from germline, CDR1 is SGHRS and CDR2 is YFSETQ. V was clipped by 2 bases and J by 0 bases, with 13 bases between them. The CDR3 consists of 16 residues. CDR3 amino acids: CASSFLRGASTDTQYF. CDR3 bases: TGCGCCAGCAGCTTTTTACGGGGGGCCAGCACAGATACGCAGTATTTT. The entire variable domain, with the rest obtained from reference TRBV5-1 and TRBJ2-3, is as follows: KAGVTQTPRYLIKTRGQQVTLSCSPISGHRSVSWYQQTPGQGLQFLFEYFSETQRNKGNFPGRFSGRQFSNSRSEMNVSTLELGDSALYLCASSFLRGASTDTQYFGPGTRLTVL.

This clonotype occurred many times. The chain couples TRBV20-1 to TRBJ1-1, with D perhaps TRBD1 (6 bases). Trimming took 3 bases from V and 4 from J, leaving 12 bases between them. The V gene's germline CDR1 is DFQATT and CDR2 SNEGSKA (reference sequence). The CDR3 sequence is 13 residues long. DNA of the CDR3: TGCAGTGCTAGCCGCGACAGGACCACTGAAGCTTTCTTT. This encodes CSASRDRTTEAFF.

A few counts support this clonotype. This CDR3 reads CSARTPTDTQYF. The CDR3 coding sequence is TGCAGTGCTAGGACCCCCACAGATACGCAGTATTTT. The V and J genes are TRBV20-1 and TRBJ2-3; D unresolved. V was pared by 3 bases and J by 2 bases, with 6 bases between. Germline lookup yields CDR1 DFQATT and CDR2 SNEGSKA (reference sequence). This CDR3 region has 12 residues.

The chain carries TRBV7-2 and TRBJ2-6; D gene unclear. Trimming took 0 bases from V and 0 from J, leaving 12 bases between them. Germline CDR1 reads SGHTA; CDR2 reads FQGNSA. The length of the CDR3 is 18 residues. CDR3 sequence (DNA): TGTGCCAGCAGCTTAGCGGGCGGACGGTACTCTGGGGCCAACGTCCTGACTTTC. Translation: CASSLAGGRYSGANVLTF.

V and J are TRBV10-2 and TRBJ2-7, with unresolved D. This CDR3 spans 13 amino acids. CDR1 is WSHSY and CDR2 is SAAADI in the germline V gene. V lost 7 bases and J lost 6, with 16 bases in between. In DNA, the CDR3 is TGCGCCAGCACCGAGGACCTGGAGTCCGAGCAGTACTTC. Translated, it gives CASTEDLESEQYF.

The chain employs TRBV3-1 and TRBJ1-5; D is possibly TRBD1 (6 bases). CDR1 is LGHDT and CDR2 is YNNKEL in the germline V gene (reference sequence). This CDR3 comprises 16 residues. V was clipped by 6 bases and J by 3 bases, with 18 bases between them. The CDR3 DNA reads TGTGCCAGCAGGCGTAACAGGGTGGAGGACAATCAGCCCCAGCATTTT. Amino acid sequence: CASRRNRVEDNQPQHF.

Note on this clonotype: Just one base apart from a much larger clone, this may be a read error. CDR3 DNA: TGTGCCACCAGTGGTTACTACACCGGGGAGCTGTTTTTT. Protein sequence: CATSGYYTGELFF. The rearrangement uses TRBV24-1 and TRBJ2-2; D remains unclear. The CDR3 has 13 residues. V lost 5 bases and J 3 bases, leaving 6 bases between the germline ends. Germline V gives CDR1 KGHDR, CDR2 SFDVKD.

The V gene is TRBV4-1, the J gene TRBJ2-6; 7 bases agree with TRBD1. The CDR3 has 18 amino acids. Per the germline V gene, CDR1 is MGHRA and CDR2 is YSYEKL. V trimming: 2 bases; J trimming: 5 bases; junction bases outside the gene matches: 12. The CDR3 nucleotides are TGCGCCAGCAGCCAAAAAAGACAGGGTGGAACCTGGGCCAACGTCCTGACTTTC. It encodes CASSQKRQGGTWANVLTF.

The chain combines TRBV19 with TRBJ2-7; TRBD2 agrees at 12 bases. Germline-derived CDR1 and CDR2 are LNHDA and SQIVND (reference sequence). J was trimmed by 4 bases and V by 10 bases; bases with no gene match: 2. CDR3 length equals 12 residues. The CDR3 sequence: CATGTSGYEQYF. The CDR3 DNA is TGTGCCACCGGGACTAGCGGGTACGAGCAGTACTTC.

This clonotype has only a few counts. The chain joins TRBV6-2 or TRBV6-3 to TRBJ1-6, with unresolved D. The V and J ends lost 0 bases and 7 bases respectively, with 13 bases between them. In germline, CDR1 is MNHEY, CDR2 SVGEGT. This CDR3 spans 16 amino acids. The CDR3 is CASSYSLAAVNSPLHF. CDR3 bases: TGTGCCAGCAGTTACTCCTTGGCAGCGGTGAATTCACCCCTCCACTTT.

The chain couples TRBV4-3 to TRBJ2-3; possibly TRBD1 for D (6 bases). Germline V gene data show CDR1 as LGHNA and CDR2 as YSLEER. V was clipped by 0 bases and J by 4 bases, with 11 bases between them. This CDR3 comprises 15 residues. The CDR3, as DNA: TGCGCCAGCAGCCAAGAGCCCACAGGGTCAGATACGCAGTATTTT. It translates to CASSQEPTGSDTQYF.

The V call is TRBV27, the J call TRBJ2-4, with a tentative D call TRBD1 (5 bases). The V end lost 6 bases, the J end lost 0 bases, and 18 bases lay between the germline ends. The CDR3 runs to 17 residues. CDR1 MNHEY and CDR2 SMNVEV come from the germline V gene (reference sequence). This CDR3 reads CASRQMTDFLAKNIQYF. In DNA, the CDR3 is TGTGCCAGCAGGCAAATGACAGATTTCTTAGCCAAAAACATTCAGTACTTC.

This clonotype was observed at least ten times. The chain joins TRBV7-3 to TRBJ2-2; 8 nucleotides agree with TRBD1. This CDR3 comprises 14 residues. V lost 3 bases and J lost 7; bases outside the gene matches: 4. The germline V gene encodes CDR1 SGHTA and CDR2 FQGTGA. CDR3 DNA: TGTGCCAGCAGCTTCCAGGGGGCTGGCGGGGAGCTGTTTTTT. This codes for CASSFQGAGGELFF.

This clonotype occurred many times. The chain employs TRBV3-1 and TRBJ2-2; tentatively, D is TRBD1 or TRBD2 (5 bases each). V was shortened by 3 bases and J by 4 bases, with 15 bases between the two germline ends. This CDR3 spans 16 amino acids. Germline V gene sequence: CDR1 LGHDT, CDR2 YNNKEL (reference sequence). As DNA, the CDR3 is TGTGCCAGCAGCCATTTGTGGGCAGGGACCACCGGGGAGCTGTTTTTT. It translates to CASSHLWAGTTGELFF.

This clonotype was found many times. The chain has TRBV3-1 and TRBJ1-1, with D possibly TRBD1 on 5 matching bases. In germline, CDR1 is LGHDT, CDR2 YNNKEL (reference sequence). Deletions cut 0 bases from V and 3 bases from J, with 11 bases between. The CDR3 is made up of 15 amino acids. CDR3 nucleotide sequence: TGTGCCAGCAGCCAAGAGGGACGCGGGGACACTGAAGCTTTCTTT. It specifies CASSQEGRGDTEAFF.